This entry is about one TCR beta chain. This table comes from immunoSEQ multiplex PCR, and its TCRdb copy is limited to in-frame clones, with some not included. This table has about 240,000 clones, 87% appearing once. This sample is part of a study of cytomegalovirus exposure and HLA in healthy donors. This CDR3 is 15 amino acids long. V shed 9 bases and J 6 bases; nucleotides not matched to a gene: 5. Germline CDR1 and CDR2: LNHDA and SQIVND (reference sequence). The material sequenced was PBMCs. This receptor was obtained from a man between 18 and 29 years old in good health and CMV-seronegative. The gene calls are TRBV19 and TRBJ2-1; 16 positions match TRBD2. The CDR3 loop reads CASAGTSGRANEQFF. DNA for the CDR3: TGTGCCAGCGCCGGGACTAGCGGGAGGGCCAATGAGCAGTTCTTC.